This record covers a single T cell receptor (beta chain). This record belongs to a study of OX40 agonist ivuxolimab in advanced cancers. Here immunoSEQ multiplex PCR was the method, and the copy in TCRdb shows in-frame clones only, minus some. The data show some 50,000 clones, 88% seen once. Per germline, CDR1 MNHEY and CDR2 SMNVEV (reference sequence). The CDR3 loop spans 14 amino acids. V shed 5 bases and J shed 5 bases, with 13 bases lying between them. This material consisted of CD4+ or CD8+ T cells sorted from blood, taken in a trial of the OX40 agonist ivuxolimab. This TCR was sampled from an adult with an advanced solid tumor such as melanoma, head and neck, liver or kidney cancer. This chain connects TRBV27 to TRBJ2-1; D remains unclear. Here the CDR3 DNA reads TGTGCCAGCAGTACCTACTGGACGAACAATGAGCAGTTCTTC. Amino acids: CASSTYWTNNEQFF.